A selection of T cell receptor beta chains follows, all from one sample in a study of low-dose radiotherapy and immunotherapy resistance in tumors. One entry per CDR3 protein, called by TCRdb with MiXCR from the reads. The sample records under 90,000 distinct CDR3 sequences, approximately 31% being singletons. The source was PBMCs, collected before treatment. Receptors were obtained from a female donor with ovarian cancer. Each CDR3 is given with its conserved first and last residue. The D gene is left open where the match is weak. The size field is filled for only some rows; it gives once, few, many or a size class.

clone size: NA; J gene: TRBJ1-2; D gene: NA; V gene: TRBV19; CDR3 DNA: TGTGCCAGCAGTATGGGGGGGCAGCGCGCTTCTAACTATGGCTACACCTTC; CDR3 protein: CASSMGGQRASNYGYTF
clone size: many; J gene: TRBJ2-4; D gene: NA; V gene: TRBV19; CDR3 DNA: TGTGCCAGTAGTATCGTGGGGCTGTCATCAAAAAACATTCAGTACTTC; CDR3 protein: CASSIVGLSSKNIQYF
clone size: NA; J gene: TRBJ1-6; D gene: NA; V gene: TRBV13; CDR3 DNA: TGTGCCAGCAGCACAACCCGCTCTAGCTCCTATAATTCACCCCTCCACTTT; CDR3 protein: CASSTTRSSSYNSPLHF
clone size: many; J gene: TRBJ2-2; D gene: NA; V gene: TRBV6-5; CDR3 DNA: TGTGCCAGCAGACTGGAGGGTAACACCGGGGAGCTGTTTTTT; CDR3 protein: CASRLEGNTGELFF
clone size: few; J gene: TRBJ1-1; D gene: NA; V gene: TRBV28; CDR3 DNA: TGTGCCAGCAGTTTAAATGGCTTGCGGGGGCGAGGTACTGAAGCTTTCTTT; CDR3 protein: CASSLNGLRGRGTEAFF
clone size: NA; J gene: TRBJ2-1; D gene: TRBD2; V gene: TRBV4-1; CDR3 DNA: TGCGCCAGCAGCCAAGATGACGGGGGGGATGAGCAGTTCTTC; CDR3 protein: CASSQDDGGDEQFF
clone size: NA; J gene: TRBJ1-1; D gene: TRBD1; V gene: TRBV27; CDR3 DNA: TGTGCCAGCAGTCACAGACAGGGAGGGGGCACTGAAGCTTTCTTT; CDR3 protein: CASSHRQGGGTEAFF
clone size: NA; J gene: TRBJ2-7; D gene: TRBD1; V gene: TRBV4-1; CDR3 DNA: TGCGCCAGCAGCCAACAGGACAGGGTAGGCTACGAGCAGTACTTC; CDR3 protein: CASSQQDRVGYEQYF
clone size: many; J gene: TRBJ2-1; D gene: TRBD2; V gene: TRBV30; CDR3 DNA: TGTGCCTGGAGTGTCCTAGCGGGAGGAATGTACAATGAGCAGTTCTTC; CDR3 protein: CAWSVLAGGMYNEQFF
clone size: many; J gene: TRBJ1-2; D gene: NA; V gene: TRBV28; CDR3 DNA: TGTGCCAGCAGTTTGGAGACCTTACGGCGCAACTATGGCTACACCTTC; CDR3 protein: CASSLETLRRNYGYTF
clone size: NA; J gene: TRBJ2-1; D gene: TRBD1; V gene: TRBV30; CDR3 DNA: TGTGCCTGCAAAGGGACAGCCTACAATGAGCAGTTCTTC; CDR3 protein: CACKGTAYNEQFF
clone size: many; J gene: TRBJ2-3; D gene: NA; V gene: TRBV5-1; CDR3 DNA: TGCGCCAGCAGCAACAATGCTGGGGCAGATACGCAGTATTTT; CDR3 protein: CASSNNAGADTQYF
clone size: many; J gene: TRBJ2-7; D gene: NA; V gene: TRBV6-6; CDR3 DNA: TGTGCCAGCAGTTACCGGAACGGACCCTACGAGCAGTACTTC; CDR3 protein: CASSYRNGPYEQYF
clone size: many; J gene: TRBJ2-7; D gene: TRBD2; V gene: TRBV28; CDR3 DNA: TGTGCCAGCAGTTTGGCGGGGGGCTCTTACGAGCAGTACTTC; CDR3 protein: CASSLAGGSYEQYF
clone size: NA; J gene: TRBJ2-3; D gene: NA; V gene: TRBV27; CDR3 DNA: TGTGCCAGCAGTATCGAAGCGTGGGGCGGCACAGATACGCAGTATTTT; CDR3 protein: CASSIEAWGGTDTQYF
clone size: many; J gene: TRBJ1-1; D gene: TRBD1; V gene: TRBV24-1; CDR3 DNA: TGTGCCACCAAGGGGGCGGCGGGCACTGAAGCTTTCTTT; CDR3 protein: CATKGAAGTEAFF
clone size: NA; J gene: TRBJ1-6; D gene: NA; V gene: TRBV20-1; CDR3 DNA: TGCAGTGCTAGAAACCGGGACGGTTATTCACCCCTCCACTTT; CDR3 protein: CSARNRDGYSPLHF
clone size: few; J gene: TRBJ2-1; D gene: NA; V gene: TRBV6-1; CDR3 DNA: TGTGCCAGCAGTGAAACCCCCTGGGGGGCTTCCTACAATGAGCAGTTCTTC; CDR3 protein: CASSETPWGASYNEQFF
clone size: many; J gene: TRBJ1-1; D gene: NA; V gene: TRBV9; CDR3 DNA: TGTGCCAGCAACCGTGGAATCGACACTGAAGCTTTCTTT; CDR3 protein: CASNRGIDTEAFF
clone size: NA; J gene: TRBJ2-3; D gene: NA; V gene: TRBV7-3; CDR3 DNA: TGTGCCAGCAGCTCCGAATTTTTAGCGCAGAGCACAGATACGCAGTATTTT; CDR3 protein: CASSSEFLAQSTDTQYF
clone size: NA; J gene: TRBJ2-2; D gene: TRBD1; V gene: TRBV29-1; CDR3 DNA: TGCAGCGTTTTTTTGGACAGGGGGGCGGCCGGGGAGCTGTTTTTT; CDR3 protein: CSVFLDRGAAGELFF
clone size: NA; J gene: TRBJ1-5; D gene: TRBD1; V gene: TRBV19; CDR3 DNA: TGTGCCAGTAGTACCCGACAGGGCCGTCAGCCCCAGCATTTT; CDR3 protein: CASSTRQGRQPQHF
clone size: many; J gene: TRBJ2-3; D gene: NA; V gene: TRBV15; CDR3 DNA: TGTGCCACCAGCAGAGACAGTACTAGCACAGATACGCAGTATTTT; CDR3 protein: CATSRDSTSTDTQYF
clone size: NA; J gene: TRBJ2-3; D gene: TRBD2; V gene: TRBV19; CDR3 DNA: TGTGCCAGTAGTATTGATAGCGGGGCCCAGGGTACGCAGTATTTT; CDR3 protein: CASSIDSGAQGTQYF
clone size: many; J gene: TRBJ1-2; D gene: TRBD1; V gene: TRBV12-3/TRBV12-4; CDR3 DNA: TGTGCCAGCAGTTTCGACAGGGCTGGCTACACCTTC; CDR3 protein: CASSFDRAGYTF
clone size: NA; J gene: TRBJ2-5; D gene: NA; V gene: TRBV5-1; CDR3 DNA: TGCGCCAGCAGCCCGGAAGGCTCGCGAGGGACCCAGTACTTC; CDR3 protein: CASSPEGSRGTQYF
clone size: many; J gene: TRBJ2-3; D gene: TRBD2; V gene: TRBV24-1; CDR3 DNA: TGTGCCACCAGTGACTACCCGGGAGGGCCTGGAGATACGCAGTATTTT; CDR3 protein: CATSDYPGGPGDTQYF
clone size: many; J gene: TRBJ2-2; D gene: NA; V gene: TRBV5-1; CDR3 DNA: TGCGCCAGCAGCTTGGTCCAGGGCGGGGAGCTGTTTTTT; CDR3 protein: CASSLVQGGELFF
clone size: few; J gene: TRBJ2-3; D gene: TRBD2; V gene: TRBV7-8; CDR3 DNA: TGTGCCAGCAGCCTACTCAGCGGGGGAGCCACAGATACGCAGTATTTT; CDR3 protein: CASSLLSGGATDTQYF
clone size: many; J gene: TRBJ2-1; D gene: TRBD1; V gene: TRBV9; CDR3 DNA: TGTGCCAGCAGCGTAGGAGGGACAGAGTCCTACAATGAGCAGTTCTTC; CDR3 protein: CASSVGGTESYNEQFF
clone size: many; J gene: TRBJ2-2; D gene: TRBD2; V gene: TRBV7-2; CDR3 DNA: TGTGCCAGCAGCCGCCTAGCGGGGGTGGGCGGGGAGCTGTTTTTT; CDR3 protein: CASSRLAGVGGELFF
clone size: many; J gene: TRBJ2-2; D gene: TRBD2; V gene: TRBV9; CDR3 DNA: TGTGCCAGCAGCGTCGGGACTATCAACACCGGGGAGCTGTTTTTT; CDR3 protein: CASSVGTINTGELFF
clone size: many; J gene: TRBJ2-1; D gene: TRBD2; V gene: TRBV15; CDR3 DNA: TGTGCCACCAGCAGAGATATAGCGGGGGAGCAGTTCTTC; CDR3 protein: CATSRDIAGEQFF
clone size: many; J gene: TRBJ1-5; D gene: NA; V gene: TRBV12-3/TRBV12-4; CDR3 DNA: TGTGCCAGCAGTTTTGGCGGGGGGCCCCAGCATTTT; CDR3 protein: CASSFGGGPQHF
clone size: many; J gene: TRBJ2-5; D gene: TRBD1; V gene: TRBV27; CDR3 DNA: TGTGCCAGCAGTATTACAGGGGTGGAGACCCAGTACTTC; CDR3 protein: CASSITGVETQYF
clone size: many; J gene: TRBJ1-1; D gene: NA; V gene: TRBV7-6; CDR3 DNA: TGTGCCAGCAGCTTAGGGCTTAGGAACACTGAAGCTTTCTTT; CDR3 protein: CASSLGLRNTEAFF
clone size: many; J gene: TRBJ2-1; D gene: NA; V gene: TRBV20-1; CDR3 DNA: TGCAGTGCCACCGAAAGCTACAATGAGCAGTTCTTC; CDR3 protein: CSATESYNEQFF
clone size: many; J gene: TRBJ1-1; D gene: NA; V gene: TRBV19; CDR3 DNA: TGTGCCAGTAGTATAGATCAAGGGACCGGGGACACTGAAGCTTTCTTT; CDR3 protein: CASSIDQGTGDTEAFF
clone size: many; J gene: TRBJ1-2; D gene: NA; V gene: TRBV18; CDR3 DNA: TGTGCCAGCTCACCGGACGGGGGCAACTATGGCTACACCTTC; CDR3 protein: CASSPDGGNYGYTF
clone size: many; J gene: TRBJ2-7; D gene: NA; V gene: TRBV28; CDR3 DNA: TGTGCCAGCAGTTTAAGCGGGATAGACAGGGGTTCCTACGAGCAGTACTTC; CDR3 protein: CASSLSGIDRGSYEQYF
clone size: many; J gene: TRBJ2-2; D gene: NA; V gene: TRBV25-1; CDR3 DNA: TGTGCCAGCAGTGAACAGGCGAACACCGGGGAGCTGTTTTTT; CDR3 protein: CASSEQANTGELFF
clone size: many; J gene: TRBJ2-6; D gene: TRBD1; V gene: TRBV29-1; CDR3 DNA: TGCAGCGTCGGGACAGGGTTCGGGGCCAACGTCCTGACTTTC; CDR3 protein: CSVGTGFGANVLTF
clone size: many; J gene: TRBJ2-5; D gene: NA; V gene: TRBV5-4; CDR3 DNA: TGTGCCAGCAGCTTGGCGGGGCCCTCCACGGAGACCCAGTACTTC; CDR3 protein: CASSLAGPSTETQYF
clone size: once; J gene: TRBJ2-1; D gene: TRBD2; V gene: TRBV20-1; CDR3 DNA: TGCAGTGCTAGAGAACTAGCGGGGGAAAATGAGCAGTTCTTC; CDR3 protein: CSARELAGENEQFF
clone size: many; J gene: TRBJ1-2; D gene: TRBD1; V gene: TRBV7-2; CDR3 DNA: TGTGCCAGCAGCAGAGACAGGGCTACACCCTATGGCTACACCTTC; CDR3 protein: CASSRDRATPYGYTF
clone size: many; J gene: TRBJ2-5; D gene: NA; V gene: TRBV5-1; CDR3 DNA: TGCGCCAGCAGCTTCCCGGGACTTCAAGAGACCCAGTACTTC; CDR3 protein: CASSFPGLQETQYF
clone size: many; J gene: TRBJ2-1; D gene: TRBD2; V gene: TRBV28; CDR3 DNA: TGTGCCAGCAGCAAACCGGGGGGGCCGTACAATGAGCAGTTCTTC; CDR3 protein: CASSKPGGPYNEQFF
clone size: NA; J gene: TRBJ2-5; D gene: NA; V gene: TRBV3-1; CDR3 DNA: TGTGCCAGCAGCTCGACAGGAGGCACTATGGCCCAGTACTTC; CDR3 protein: CASSSTGGTMAQYF
clone size: many; J gene: TRBJ2-5; D gene: TRBD2; V gene: TRBV7-9; CDR3 DNA: TGTGCCAGCAGCCCGGGACTAGCGGGGGGAGAGACCCAGTACTTC; CDR3 protein: CASSPGLAGGETQYF
clone size: many; J gene: TRBJ2-7; D gene: NA; V gene: TRBV4-2; CDR3 DNA: TGTGCCAGCAGCCAAGGGAGCGCGGATAGCTCCTACGAGCAGTACTTC; CDR3 protein: CASSQGSADSSYEQYF
clone size: many; J gene: TRBJ1-5; D gene: TRBD1; V gene: TRBV6-2/TRBV6-3; CDR3 DNA: TGTGCCAGCAGTTACACGCAGGGGGCAGGTGGACCCTATAGCAATCAGCCCCAGCATTTT; CDR3 protein: CASSYTQGAGGPYSNQPQHF
clone size: many; J gene: TRBJ1-2; D gene: NA; V gene: TRBV5-6; CDR3 DNA: TGTGCCAGCAGCGTAAGCCCCTCCGGAGGAGCCTATGGCTACACCTTC; CDR3 protein: CASSVSPSGGAYGYTF
clone size: many; J gene: TRBJ2-4; D gene: NA; V gene: TRBV28; CDR3 DNA: TGTGCCAGCAGTAAACCGGGACCGCTAGCCAAAAACATTCAGTACTTC; CDR3 protein: CASSKPGPLAKNIQYF
clone size: NA; J gene: TRBJ2-7; D gene: NA; V gene: TRBV7-9; CDR3 DNA: TGTGCCAGCAGCCCGAATTTAGGGGGCGAGCAGTACTTC; CDR3 protein: CASSPNLGGEQYF